Listed here are 2 T cell receptor beta chains from one sample, sequenced in a study of shared clonotypes between healthy human individuals (TCRdb year 2020). CD8 naive samples consisted of CD45RO-negative cells that were positively selected for CCR7, yielding a CD45RA+CCR7+ population without TemRA cells. The protocol used for the library was the immunoSEQ multiplex PCR assay. TCRdb provides this immuneACCESS table in a form limited to in-frame rearrangements. Some clones are lacking; in checked studies, under half of them reflect an unresolved V gene, and why the rest are absent is not known. Present in this sample are 630,000 or so clones, about 98% of which were seen just once. Less than 0.35% of the sample is in the top ten clones. The sequencing sample was made of naive CD8+ T cells sorted from blood. The sample's cell subset or site, from its label and the paper: CD45RA+CCR7+. These receptors were collected from a young man in good health.

With respect to this clone: The sample has other DNA sequences that encode this CDR3 too. V and J are TRBV27 and TRBJ1-5, with D maybe TRBD1 (5 bases). The CDR3 runs 14 residues. V lost 0 bases to trimming and J lost 6 bases, with 9 bases between them. The germline V gene encodes CDR1 MNHEY and CDR2 SMNVEV (reference sequence). The CDR3: CASSLSRGSQPQHF. Written as DNA, the CDR3 is TGTGCCAGCAGTTTATCGAGGGGAAGTCAGCCCCAGCATTTT.

The CDR3 sequence: CASSFIDSRNTEAFF. The DNA for the CDR3 is TGTGCCAGCAGCTTCATTGACAGCCGGAACACTGAAGCTTTCTTT. V and J are TRBV7-2 and TRBJ1-1; D might be TRBD1 (5 bases). Between the trimmed V and J ends, which lost 3 bases and 1 base, there was a span of 12 bases. CDR1 SGHTA and CDR2 FQGNSA come from the germline V gene. The CDR3 spans 15 residues.